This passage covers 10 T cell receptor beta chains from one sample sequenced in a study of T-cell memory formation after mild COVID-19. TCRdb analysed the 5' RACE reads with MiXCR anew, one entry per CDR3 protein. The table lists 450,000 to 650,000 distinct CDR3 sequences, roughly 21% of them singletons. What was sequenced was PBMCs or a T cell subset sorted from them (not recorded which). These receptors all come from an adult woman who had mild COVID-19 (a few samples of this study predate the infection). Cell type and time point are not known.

The CDR3 spells CATSDLPGGDAFF. CDR3 coding DNA: TGTGCCACCAGTGATTTGCCAGGGGGGGACGCTTTCTTT. The rearrangement links TRBV24-1 to TRBJ1-1; the match to TRBD1 covers 7 bases. CDR3 size: 13 residues. The germline gives CDR1 KGHDR, CDR2 SFDVKD. V lost 0 bases, J lost 11 bases, and 5 bases stayed unmatched.

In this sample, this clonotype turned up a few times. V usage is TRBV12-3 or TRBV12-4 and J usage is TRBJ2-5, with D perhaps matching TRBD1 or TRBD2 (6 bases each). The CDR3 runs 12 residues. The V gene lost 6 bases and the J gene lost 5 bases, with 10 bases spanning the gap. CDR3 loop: CASRGGIETQYF. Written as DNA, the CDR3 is TGTGCCAGCAGGGGGGGCATTGAGACCCAGTACTTC.

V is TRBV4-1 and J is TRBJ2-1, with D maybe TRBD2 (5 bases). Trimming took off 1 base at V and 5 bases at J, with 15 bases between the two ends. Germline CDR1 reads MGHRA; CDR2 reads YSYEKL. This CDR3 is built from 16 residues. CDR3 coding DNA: TGCGCCAGCAGCCAAGGCGTATTCCGGACTGACAATGAGCAGTTCTTC. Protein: CASSQGVFRTDNEQFF.

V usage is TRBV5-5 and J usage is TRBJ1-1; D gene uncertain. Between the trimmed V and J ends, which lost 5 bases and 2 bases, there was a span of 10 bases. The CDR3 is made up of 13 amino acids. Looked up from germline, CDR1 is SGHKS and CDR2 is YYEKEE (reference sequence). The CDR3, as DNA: TGTGCCAGCAGTAAAGGTTACAACACTGAAGCTTTCTTT. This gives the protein CASSKGYNTEAFF.

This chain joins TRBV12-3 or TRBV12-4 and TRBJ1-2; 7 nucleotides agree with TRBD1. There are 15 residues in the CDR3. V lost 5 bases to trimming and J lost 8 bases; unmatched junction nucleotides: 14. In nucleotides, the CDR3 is TGTGCCAGCAGTACTCGGACAGGAATCCTTCGAGGCTACACCTTC. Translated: CASSTRTGILRGYTF.

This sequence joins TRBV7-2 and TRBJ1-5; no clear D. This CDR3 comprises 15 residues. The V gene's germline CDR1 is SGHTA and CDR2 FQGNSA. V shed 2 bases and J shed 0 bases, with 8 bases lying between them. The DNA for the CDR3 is TGTGCCAGCAGCTTAAATCTGGGTAGCAATCAGCCCCAGCATTTT. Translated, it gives CASSLNLGSNQPQHF.

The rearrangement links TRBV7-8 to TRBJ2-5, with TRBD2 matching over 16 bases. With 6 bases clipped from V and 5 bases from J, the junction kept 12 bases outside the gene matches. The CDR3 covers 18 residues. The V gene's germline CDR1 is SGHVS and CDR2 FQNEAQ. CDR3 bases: TGTGCCAGCAGTTTGGGACTAGCGGGAGGGGTGGTTCCCGAGACCCAGTACTTC. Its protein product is CASSLGLAGGVVPETQYF.

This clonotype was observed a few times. CDR3 residues: CASSLVTGHEQFF. In DNA form, the CDR3 reads TGTGCCAGCAGCTTGGTGACGGGCCATGAGCAGTTCTTC. The chain couples TRBV5-4 to TRBJ2-1; D is unresolved. The germline V gene encodes CDR1 SGHNT and CDR2 YYREEE (reference sequence). The ends were cut back, 0 bases at V and 8 bases at J, with 9 bases in the middle. This CDR3 comprises 13 residues.

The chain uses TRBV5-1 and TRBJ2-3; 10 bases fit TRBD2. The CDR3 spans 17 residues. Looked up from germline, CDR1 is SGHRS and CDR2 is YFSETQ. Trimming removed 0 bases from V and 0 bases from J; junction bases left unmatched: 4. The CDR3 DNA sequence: TGCGCCAGCAGCTTGGACTTAGCGGGGGGTAGCACAGATACGCAGTATTTT. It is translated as CASSLDLAGGSTDTQYF.

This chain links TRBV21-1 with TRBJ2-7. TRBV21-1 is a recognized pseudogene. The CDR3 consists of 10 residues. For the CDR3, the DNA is TGTGCCAGCAGCAAAAACGAGCAGTACTTC. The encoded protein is CASSKNEQYF.